Below are 28 T cell receptor beta chains sequenced from a single sample in a study of OX40 agonist ivuxolimab in advanced cancers. Sequencing used immunoSEQ multiplex PCR; TCRdb keeps in-frame clones, though not all of them. The data contain about 20,000 clones, 83% of them singletons. Here the sequenced sample was CD4+ or CD8+ T cells sorted from blood, taken in a trial of the OX40 agonist ivuxolimab. These receptors all come from an adult with an advanced solid tumor such as melanoma, head and neck, liver or kidney cancer.

The J gene is TRBJ1-2, the V gene TRBV6-1; D call uncertain. Trimming stripped 8 bases from V and 8 bases from J, with 12 bases between. The CDR3 has 11 amino acids. Looked up from germline, CDR1 is MNHNS and CDR2 is SASEGT. CDR3 sequence: CASDPELGYTF. The CDR3 DNA reads as TGTGCCAGCGATCCGGAGCTGGGCTACACCTTC.

The chain has TRBV9 and TRBJ2-3; D gene ambiguous. There are 11 residues in the CDR3. Per germline, CDR1 SGDLS and CDR2 YYNGEE. Between the trimmed V and J ends, which lost 5 bases and 3 bases, there was a span of 4 bases. CDR3 DNA sequence: TGTGCCAGCAGTGAGACAGATACGCAGTATTTT. Its protein product is CASSETDTQYF.

The gene calls are TRBV7-6 and TRBJ1-1; D remains unclear. Between the trimmed V and J ends, which lost 5 bases and 1 base, there was a span of 8 bases. This CDR3 contains 13 residues. The germline CDR1 and CDR2 sequences are SGHVS and FNYEAQ. CDR3 sequence reads: CASSPTQNTEAFF. The DNA of the CDR3 is TGTGCCAGCAGCCCTACCCAGAACACTGAAGCTTTCTTT.

The chain employs TRBV6-5 and TRBJ2-7, with 9 bases identical to TRBD1. Germline V gene data show CDR1 as MNHEY and CDR2 as SVGAGI. The CDR3 extends over 14 amino acids. Trimming took 5 bases from V and 4 from J; bases not matched to a gene: 6. CDR3 protein: CASSPGTGLYEQYF. The CDR3 nucleotides are TGTGCCAGCAGTCCCGGGACAGGGCTTTACGAGCAGTACTTC.

The chain is built from TRBV28 and TRBJ2-3; D unclear. The V and J ends lost 8 bases and 0 bases respectively, with 15 bases between them. The germline V gene has CDR1 MDHEN and CDR2 SYDVKM. This CDR3 contains 15 residues. CDR3 residues: CASFGPRVSTDTQYF. CDR3 bases: TGTGCCAGCTTCGGACCTAGGGTGAGCACAGATACGCAGTATTTT.

CDR3: CSVEDRDSYEQYF. Here the CDR3 DNA reads TGCAGCGTTGAAGACCGAGATTCCTACGAGCAGTACTTC. The rearrangement uses TRBV29-1 and TRBJ2-7; D gene unclear. Trimming stripped 0 bases from V and 1 base from J, with 7 bases between. Germline CDR1 reads SQVTM; CDR2 reads ANQGSEA. This CDR3 contains 13 residues.

The chain uses TRBV9 and TRBJ1-2; D unclear. V was shortened by 4 bases and J by 5 bases, with 12 bases between the two germline ends. Germline-derived CDR1 and CDR2 are SGDLS and YYNGEE. The CDR3 spans 13 residues. CDR3 in amino acids: CASSPPSGYGYTF. The CDR3 bases are TGTGCCAGCAGCCCACCTTCCGGGTATGGCTACACCTTC.

V usage is TRBV10-3 and J usage is TRBJ2-7, with D possibly matching TRBD2 (7 bases). The germline CDR1 and CDR2 sequences are ENHRY and SYGVKD. Between the trimmed V and J ends, which lost 0 bases and 2 bases, there was a span of 14 bases. The CDR3 is made up of 16 amino acids. CDR3 region: CAISESAGARAYEQYF. CDR3 nucleotides: TGTGCCATCAGTGAGTCGGCGGGGGCCCGGGCCTACGAGCAGTACTTC.

CDR3: CSVERGQGGETQYF. In DNA form, the CDR3 reads TGCAGCGTTGAAAGGGGACAGGGGGGAGAGACCCAGTACTTC. The V call is TRBV29-1, the J call TRBJ2-5; the match to TRBD1 covers 11 bases. The CDR3 length is 14 residues. Germline CDR1 SQVTM, CDR2 ANQGSEA. J lost 4 bases, V lost 2 bases, and 3 bases had no gene match.

This chain links TRBV9 with TRBJ2-2; D call uncertain. Trimming removed 0 bases from V and 4 bases from J, with 10 bases in between. CDR1 is SGDLS, CDR2 YYNGEE, per germline. This CDR3 spans 15 amino acids. Written as DNA, the CDR3 is TGTGCCAGCAGCGTAGAAGGAGTCAGCACCGGGGAGCTGTTTTTT. Translated, it gives CASSVEGVSTGELFF.

This chain connects TRBV25-1 to TRBJ2-7; D may be TRBD1 (6 bases). The length of the CDR3 is 18 residues. Trimming removed 5 bases at V and 1 base at J, with 24 bases between. Germline loops: CDR1 MGHDK, CDR2 SYGVNS. DNA of the CDR3: TGTGCCAGCAGTTACCCCCCCGCCGGACAGAGGAGTTCCTACGAGCAGTACTTC. Its protein product is CASSYPPAGQRSSYEQYF.

The V call is TRBV19, the J call TRBJ2-7; 7 positions agree with TRBD2. Germline loops: CDR1 LNHDA, CDR2 SQIVND (reference sequence). The CDR3 length is 15 residues. V lost 4 bases and J lost 4; bases outside the gene matches: 10. CDR3 sequence: CASSKSPGTTYEQYF. DNA for the CDR3: TGTGCCAGTAGTAAATCGCCAGGGACTACTTACGAGCAGTACTTC.

This sequence joins TRBV4-1 and TRBJ2-5; 12 bases line up with TRBD2. This CDR3 has 16 residues. Germline values: CDR1 MGHRA, CDR2 YSYEKL. V shed 0 bases and J 2 bases; nucleotides not matched to a gene: 1. The CDR3, as DNA: TGCGCCAGCAGCCAAGAGCTAGCGGGGGGGCAAGAGACCCAGTACTTC. Translating it yields CASSQELAGGQETQYF.

This clone was seen only once. The CDR3 coding sequence is TGTGCCAGCACCACGGGTGCGGCCGGGGAGCTGTTTTTT. Translating it yields CASTTGAAGELFF. This sequence joins TRBV7-9 and TRBJ2-2; D gene unclear. This CDR3 comprises 13 residues. V was trimmed by 7 bases and J by 6 bases, leaving 12 bases between them. Per the germline V gene, CDR1 is SEHNR and CDR2 is FQNEAQ (reference sequence).

The chain employs TRBV6-5 and TRBJ2-6; D not certain. Germline CDR1 reads MNHEY; CDR2 reads SVGAGI. The CDR3 spans 16 residues. The ends were cut back, 2 bases at V and 1 base at J, with 9 bases in the middle. The CDR3 DNA sequence: TGTGCCAGCAGTTACCCCGGTGAGTCTGGGGCCAACGTCCTGACTTTC. It is translated as CASSYPGESGANVLTF.

The rearrangement uses TRBV28 and TRBJ1-5; D is undetermined. CDR1 and CDR2 from the germline V gene are MDHEN and SYDVKM. The CDR3 spans 13 residues. Trimming stripped 8 bases from V and 2 bases from J, with 10 bases between. CDR3 nucleotide sequence: TGTGCCAGCGTAGAGGTGGGCAATCAGCCCCAGCATTTT. Its translation: CASVEVGNQPQHF.

The V gene is TRBV9, the J gene TRBJ2-7; D possibly matches TRBD1 or TRBD2 (6 bases each). The V end was cut by 3 bases, the J end by 7 bases, with 11 bases between. This CDR3 region has 12 residues. Per the germline V gene, CDR1 is SGDLS and CDR2 is YYNGEE. Written as DNA, the CDR3 is TGTGCCAGCAGCGCACAGGGAGGTGAGCAGTACTTC. Protein sequence: CASSAQGGEQYF.

The rearrangement links TRBV5-1 to TRBJ2-5; 7 bases are a match to TRBD2. V shed 1 base and J 1 base; nucleotides not matched to a gene: 4. Germline V gives CDR1 SGHRS, CDR2 YFSETQ. The CDR3 consists of 15 residues. CDR3 sequence (DNA): TGCGCCAGCAGCTTGTTTGGCGGGGGCCAAGAGACCCAGTACTTC. As protein: CASSLFGGGQETQYF.

There are a few counts of this clone. The chain joins TRBV2 to TRBJ1-1; 7 nucleotides match TRBD1. The J segment lost 0 bases and the V segment lost 6 bases, leaving 1 base of the junction unmatched. There are 13 residues in the CDR3. Per the germline V gene, CDR1 is SNHLY and CDR2 is FYNNEI. CDR3 residues: CASRTGMNTEAFF. The CDR3 DNA sequence: TGTGCCAGCAGGACAGGGATGAACACTGAAGCTTTCTTT.

The chain carries TRBV9 and TRBJ1-3; a possible D gene is TRBD1 (5 bases). V lost 3 bases and J lost 10, with 23 bases in between. This CDR3 has 16 residues. The germline CDR1 and CDR2 sequences are SGDLS and YYNGEE. DNA for the CDR3: TGTGCCAGCAGCGCTCCAGGGCAGGGCGCCGGGGGGACCATATATTTT. This encodes CASSAPGQGAGGTIYF.

This clone is a singleton in its sample. The chain is built from TRBV11-2 and TRBJ2-5; 7 bases agree with TRBD1. J gave up 5 bases and V 0 bases, and 6 bases lay outside the gene matches. There are 15 residues in the CDR3. The germline V gene encodes CDR1 SGHAT and CDR2 FQNNGV. The CDR3 region has the DNA TGTGCCAGCAGCTTAGAAGGGGGCTCAGCGGAGACCCAGTACTTC. Translating it yields CASSLEGGSAETQYF. Full variable domain (outside the CDR3, taken from reference TRBV11-2 and TRBJ2-5): EAGVAQSPRYKIIEKRQSVAFWCNPISGHATLYWYQQILGQGPKLLIQFQNNGVVDDSQLPKDRFSAERLKGVDSTLKIQPAKLEDSAVYLCASSLEGGSAETQYFGPGTRLLVL.

The chain uses TRBV11-2 and TRBJ2-2; TRBD1 matches 10 bases. This CDR3 region has 15 residues. J gave up 7 bases and V 4 bases, and 6 bases lay outside the gene matches. Germline V gene lookup returns CDR1 SGHAT and CDR2 FQNNGV. The CDR3 reads CASSWKGTGVGELFF. CDR3 coding DNA: TGTGCCAGCAGCTGGAAGGGGACAGGGGTCGGGGAGCTGTTTTTT.

The rearrangement links TRBV6-1 to TRBJ2-5; D unclear. The DNA matches TRBJ2-7 better at its end, which makes the J call doubtful. Germline loops: CDR1 MNHNS, CDR2 SASEGT. The CDR3 runs 15 residues. CDR3 region: CASSEHGSASYEQYF. DNA for the CDR3: TGTGCCAGCAGTGAACACGGCAGTGCTTCCTACGAGCAGTACTTC.

The chain joins TRBV9 to TRBJ2-1; D gene ambiguous. V shed 2 bases and J shed 0 bases, with 9 bases lying between them. Germline values: CDR1 SGDLS, CDR2 YYNGEE. CDR3 length: 15 residues. CDR3 protein: CASSVGSSSYNEQFF. CDR3 bases: TGTGCCAGCAGCGTTGGGTCCAGCTCCTACAATGAGCAGTTCTTC.

The chain couples TRBV2 to TRBJ2-1; TRBD2 agrees at 8 bases. With V trimmed by 8 bases and J by 5 bases, 2 bases remained unmatched. The germline V gene encodes CDR1 SNHLY and CDR2 FYNNEI. This CDR3 has 12 amino acids. The CDR3 loop is CASGTRDNEQFF. CDR3 sequence (DNA): TGTGCCAGCGGGACTAGAGACAATGAGCAGTTCTTC.

This clone occurred a few times. V gene TRBV27 combines with J gene TRBJ2-3, with unresolved D. Germline CDR1 and CDR2: MNHEY and SMNVEV (reference sequence). The V and J ends lost 4 bases and 2 bases respectively, with 10 bases between them. There are 14 residues in the CDR3. The CDR3 protein is CASSSWRDTDTQYF. In DNA form, the CDR3 reads TGTGCCAGCAGTTCATGGAGAGACACAGATACGCAGTATTTT.

This clone was detected once. This rearrangement joins TRBV5-4 to TRBJ2-2; no clear D gene. Germline CDR1 reads SGHNT; CDR2 reads YYREEE (reference sequence). V was pared by 0 bases and J by 5 bases, with 8 bases between. The CDR3 is 14 residues long. CDR3 DNA sequence: TGTGCCAGCAGCTTGGTGGTAGATACCGGGGAGCTGTTTTTT. This gives the protein CASSLVVDTGELFF.

The V gene is TRBV19, the J gene TRBJ2-7; D is ambiguous. The V and J ends lost 3 bases and 0 bases respectively, with 6 bases between them. Germline CDR1 reads LNHDA; CDR2 reads SQIVND (reference sequence). CDR3 size: 13 residues. The DNA for the CDR3 is TGTGCCAGTAGTATCCGGGTCTCCTACGAGCAGTACTTC. It yields the protein CASSIRVSYEQYF.